These 21 T cell receptor beta chains share one sample of origin, sequenced in a study of cytomegalovirus exposure and HLA in healthy donors. The PCR ran on 60 Vbeta and 13 Jbeta primers. Profiling relied on immunoSEQ multiplex PCR, and the TCRdb table lists in-frame clones only, not all of them. Recorded for this sample: about 130,000 clones. The sequencing sample was made of PBMCs. Every receptor here comes from a man in his late teens or twenties in good health and CMV-seronegative.

The chain has TRBV7-2 and TRBJ2-1; a weak D match, TRBD2 (6 bases). This CDR3 region has 16 residues. CDR1 is SGHTA, CDR2 FQGNSA, per germline. V was pared by 5 bases and J by 3 bases, with 17 bases between. CDR3 DNA: TGTGCCAGCAGCGTAAGTGGGACTGGGATCTACAATGAGCAGTTCTTC. Its translation is CASSVSGTGIYNEQFF. The full variable domain, with the rest looked up from reference TRBV7-2 and TRBJ2-1, is GAGVSQSPSNKVTEKGKDVELRCDPISGHTALYWYRQSLGQGLEFLIYFQGNSAPDKSGLPSDRFSAERTGGSVSTLTIQRTQQEDSAVYLCASSVSGTGIYNEQFFGPGTRLTVL.

V and J are TRBV28 and TRBJ2-7, with a weak D call TRBD1 (6 bases). In germline, CDR1 is MDHEN, CDR2 SYDVKM. Trimming cost V 11 bases and J 2 bases, with 16 bases left between them. This CDR3 spans 13 amino acids. CDR3 region: CASRDMDPYEQYF. Here the CDR3 DNA reads TGTGCCTCAAGGGACATGGACCCCTACGAGCAGTACTTC.

The chain employs TRBV11-2 and TRBJ2-3; D is ambiguous. The CDR3 extends over 14 amino acids. V was clipped by 1 base and J by 5 bases, with 10 bases between them. Germline lookup yields CDR1 SGHAT and CDR2 FQNNGV. CDR3 loop: CASSLVSQIDTQYF. CDR3 in DNA: TGTGCCAGCAGCTTAGTATCCCAGATAGATACGCAGTATTTT.

The chain joins TRBV4-3 to TRBJ2-7, with D possibly TRBD2 on 6 matching bases. Germline CDR1 LGHNA, CDR2 YSLEER. The CDR3 runs to 15 residues. The V and J ends lost 0 bases and 4 bases respectively, with 13 bases between them. CDR3 in DNA: TGCGCCAGCAGCCAAGACACTGCAGGACTATACGAGCAGTACTTC. Its protein is CASSQDTAGLYEQYF.

The rearrangement joins TRBV5-1 to TRBJ2-3; tentative D call: TRBD2 (5 bases). The CDR3 is 16 amino acids. Trimming cost V 0 bases and J 5 bases, with 16 bases left between them. Germline V gives CDR1 SGHRS, CDR2 YFSETQ. The CDR3 DNA reads as TGCGCCAGCAGCTTGGTTAGGACTCGCCCCGGAGATACGCAGTATTTT. Its protein is CASSLVRTRPGDTQYF. Using reference TRBV5-1 and TRBJ2-3 for the parts outside the CDR3, the full variable domain is KAGVTQTPRYLIKTRGQQVTLSCSPISGHRSVSWYQQTPGQGLQFLFEYFSETQRNKGNFPGRFSGRQFSNSRSEMNVSTLELGDSALYLCASSLVRTRPGDTQYFGPGTRLTVL.

The chain combines TRBV28 with TRBJ1-5; 7 nucleotides line up with TRBD1. Germline V gene data show CDR1 as MDHEN and CDR2 as SYDVKM. Trimming cost V 5 bases and J 6 bases; bases outside gene matches: 7. CDR3 length equals 14 residues. DNA for the CDR3: TGTGCCAGCAGTCTTACAGGGGTGGCTCAGCCCCAGCATTTT. It specifies CASSLTGVAQPQHF. The full variable domain, in which reference TRBV28 and TRBJ1-5 provide the parts outside the CDR3, is DVKVTQSSRYLVKRTGEKVFLECVQDMDHENMFWYRQDPGLGLRLIYFSYDVKMKEKGDIPEGYSVSREKKERFSLILESASTNQTSMYLCASSLTGVAQPQHFGDGTRLSIL.

This chain links TRBV7-9 with TRBJ2-4, with D perhaps matching TRBD1 (5 bases). From germline, CDR1 is SEHNR and CDR2 FQNEAQ (reference sequence). The CDR3 sequence is 14 residues long. V was clipped by 7 bases and J by 9 bases, with 19 bases between them. The CDR3 loop is CASTPQGHQGIQYF. CDR3 nucleotides: TGTGCCAGCACACCCCAGGGCCATCAGGGCATTCAGTACTTC.

The V gene is TRBV5-5, the J gene TRBJ1-5, with unresolved D. Trimming took off 2 bases at V and 0 bases at J, with 9 bases between the two ends. CDR3 length equals 15 residues. Germline values: CDR1 SGHKS, CDR2 YYEKEE (reference sequence). The CDR3 DNA reads as TGTGCCAGCAGCTTTTCCGGGAATAGCAATCAGCCCCAGCATTTT. It yields the protein CASSFSGNSNQPQHF.

The chain couples TRBV5-5 to TRBJ2-2; tentative D call: TRBD1 (5 bases). The CDR3 consists of 15 residues. With 4 bases removed from V and 4 bases from J, the gap between germline ends came to 14 bases. Germline V CDR1 and CDR2: SGHKS, YYEKEE (reference sequence). CDR3 loop: CASSSRVSGTGELFF. The DNA for the CDR3 is TGTGCCAGCAGCAGCAGGGTGTCGGGCACCGGGGAGCTGTTTTTT.

This chain uses TRBV19 with TRBJ1-2; D is unresolved. The CDR3 runs to 14 residues. Germline V gives CDR1 LNHDA, CDR2 SQIVND (reference sequence). V lost 5 bases and J lost 2, with 12 bases in between. The CDR3 region is CASSQSRKNYGYTF. CDR3 DNA: TGTGCCAGTAGTCAATCGCGGAAGAACTATGGCTACACCTTC.

The V gene is TRBV5-6, the J gene TRBJ2-4, with a weak D call TRBD2 (6 bases). Germline V gives CDR1 SGHDT, CDR2 YYEEEE. The CDR3 extends over 14 amino acids. Trimming shortened V by 2 bases and J by 3 bases, and 9 bases separated the two germline ends. The CDR3 nucleotides read TGTGCCAGCAGCTTCGGGCGGGGCAAAAACATTCAGTACTTC. This translates into CASSFGRGKNIQYF.

This chain connects TRBV28 to TRBJ2-7; D is undetermined. CDR1 MDHEN and CDR2 SYDVKM come from the germline V gene. V dropped 8 bases and J dropped 5 bases, with 10 bases sitting between them. The CDR3 length is 11 residues. The chain's CDR3 is CASGVFHEQYF. For the CDR3, the DNA is TGTGCCAGCGGAGTGTTCCACGAGCAGTACTTC.

The rearrangement uses TRBV6-6 and TRBJ2-3, with 9 positions matching TRBD2. J was trimmed by 4 bases and V by 6 bases; bases with no gene match: 8. CDR1 is MNHNY and CDR2 is SVGAGI in the germline V gene (reference sequence). The CDR3 has 15 amino acids. This CDR3 is CASRFSGSLSDTQYF. The CDR3 DNA follows: TGTGCCAGCAGATTTAGCGGGAGTCTCTCAGATACGCAGTATTTT.

V gene TRBV5-4 combines with J gene TRBJ1-1; weak D call: TRBD1 (5 bases). Trimming removed 5 bases from V and 1 base from J, with 12 bases in between. Germline CDR1 SGHNT, CDR2 YYREEE (reference sequence). The CDR3 extends over 14 amino acids. Here the CDR3 reads CASRLQDENTEAFF. Written as DNA, the CDR3 is TGTGCCAGCAGGTTACAGGACGAGAACACTGAAGCTTTCTTT.

This chain joins TRBV25-1 and TRBJ2-5; D is unclear. The ends were cut back, 1 base at V and 5 bases at J, with 8 bases in the middle. CDR1 and CDR2 from the germline V gene are MGHDK and SYGVNS. The CDR3 is 13 residues long. The CDR3 bases are TGTGCCAGCAGTGAATTGGAGTGGGAGACCCAGTACTTC. Its translation is CASSELEWETQYF.

This chain joins TRBV6-5 and TRBJ1-1; D might be TRBD1 (5 bases). Germline CDR1 is MNHEY and CDR2 is SVGAGI. The CDR3 is 13 amino acids. Trimming removed 5 bases at V and 1 base at J, with 8 bases between. The CDR3 DNA is TGTGCCAGCAGTATAGGACAGAACACTGAAGCTTTCTTT. Amino acid sequence: CASSIGQNTEAFF.

This chain uses TRBV18 with TRBJ2-3, with D uncertain. Germline loops: CDR1 KGHSH, CDR2 LQKENI. V lost 3 bases and J 2 bases, leaving 3 bases between the germline ends. The CDR3 has 12 residues. CDR3 nucleotide sequence: TGTGCCAGCTCACCCTACACAGATACGCAGTATTTT. Translating gives CASSPYTDTQYF.

In nucleotides, the CDR3 is TGTGCCAGCAGCTTTGTGGGACAGGGCGATGGCTACACCTTC. It is translated as CASSFVGQGDGYTF. The chain links TRBV5-4 to TRBJ1-2; 9 bases are shared with TRBD1. This CDR3 contains 14 residues. Germline V gene sequence: CDR1 SGHNT, CDR2 YYREEE (reference sequence). Unmatched junction bases numbered 5, after V lost 2 bases and J lost 6 bases.

V is TRBV5-1 and J is TRBJ2-7; maybe TRBD2 (5 bases). CDR1 is SGHRS, CDR2 YFSETQ, per germline. The germline V and J ends were trimmed by 4 bases and 2 bases, with 10 bases remaining between them. The CDR3 covers 13 residues. This chain's CDR3 is CASSRTGAYEQYF. The CDR3 DNA reads TGCGCCAGCAGCCGGACTGGAGCCTACGAGCAGTACTTC.

The chain combines TRBV6-5 with TRBJ2-7; D not certain. Germline loops: CDR1 MNHEY, CDR2 SVGAGI. The CDR3 has 16 residues. Trimming left V 0 bases short and J 2 bases short, with 14 bases between. CDR3 sequence (DNA): TGTGCCAGCAGTTACTCGCCGAACTCCGCGGCCTACGAGCAGTACTTC. It yields the protein CASSYSPNSAAYEQYF.

The rearrangement joins TRBV7-9 to TRBJ1-5; no clear D gene. Germline V CDR1 and CDR2: SEHNR, FQNEAQ (reference sequence). V was cut by 1 base and J by 0 bases, with 10 bases left in between. This CDR3 contains 16 residues. As DNA, the CDR3 is TGTGCCAGCAGCTTAGTTCAGTCCGATAGCAATCAGCCCCAGCATTTT. This translates into CASSLVQSDSNQPQHF.